These 31 T cell receptor beta chains share one sample of origin, sequenced in a study of radiotherapy plus CTLA-4 blockade in lung cancer. Libraries were prepared by immunoSEQ multiplex PCR; TCRdb keeps only in-frame clonotypes and omits some of them. The sample consists of some 60,000 clones, more than 70% of them appearing once. The sample was peripheral blood, taken from a patient treated with radiotherapy plus ipilimumab. These receptors all stem from a human donor with non-small cell lung cancer who had a complete response to radiotherapy plus ipilimumab.

This chain links TRBV6-1 with TRBJ1-1; 7 positions agree with TRBD1. This CDR3 has 12 residues. From germline, CDR1 is MNHNS and CDR2 SASEGT. The junction had 1 base not matched to a gene; V was cut back by 8 bases and J by 1 base. CDR3 amino acids: CASWDRNTEAFF. Written as DNA, the CDR3 is TGTGCCAGCTGGGACAGGAACACTGAAGCTTTCTTT.

This clone was seen only once. This chain uses TRBV9 with TRBJ2-3; 11 bases are a match to TRBD2. CDR3 size: 16 residues. The V and J ends lost 3 bases and 0 bases, in that order; junction bases with no gene match: 3. Germline CDR1 and CDR2: SGDLS and YYNGEE. This chain's CDR3 is CASSATSGGSTDTQYF. CDR3 DNA sequence: TGTGCCAGCAGCGCCACTAGCGGGGGAAGCACAGATACGCAGTATTTT.

This sequence joins TRBV7-2 and TRBJ2-7; 8 positions agree with TRBD1. The CDR3 totals 15 residues. With V trimmed by 1 base and J by 2 bases, 4 bases remained unmatched. Germline V gene sequence: CDR1 SGHTA, CDR2 FQGNSA. The CDR3 loop is CASSLGTGTPYEQYF. The CDR3 DNA reads as TGTGCCAGCAGCTTAGGGACAGGGACTCCCTACGAGCAGTACTTC.

The genes are TRBV20-1 and TRBJ1-1; D uncertain. CDR1 and CDR2 from the germline V gene are DFQATT and SNEGSKA (reference sequence). CDR3 size: 11 residues. The V and J ends lost 1 base and 8 bases respectively, with 8 bases between them. CDR3 bases: TGCAGTGCTAGAGGGCTGACAGAAGCTTTCTTT. Encoded protein: CSARGLTEAFF.

The rearrangement uses TRBV2 and TRBJ2-1; 10 bases map to TRBD2. Trimming cost V 6 bases and J 9 bases; bases outside gene matches: 8. The CDR3 has 14 amino acids. Germline V gene lookup returns CDR1 SNHLY and CDR2 FYNNEI. This CDR3 reads CASRLQVAGGEQFF. CDR3 nucleotides: TGTGCCAGCAGGTTACAGGTAGCGGGAGGTGAGCAGTTCTTC.

The V gene is TRBV10-1, the J gene TRBJ2-1; D gene ambiguous. Germline CDR1 reads WNHNN; CDR2 reads SYGVQD (reference sequence). Deletions cut 0 bases from V and 5 bases from J, with 8 bases between. This CDR3 is built from 14 residues. CDR3 DNA sequence: TGCGCCAGCAGTGAGTCCAGGCCGGACAATGAGCAGTTCTTC. This encodes CASSESRPDNEQFF.

The chain uses TRBV5-4 and TRBJ2-7, with a tentative D call TRBD2 (7 bases). CDR1 and CDR2 (germline): SGHNT, YYREEE (reference sequence). The CDR3 has 15 residues. Trimming took 4 bases from V and 2 from J, leaving 16 bases between them. As DNA, the CDR3 is TGTGCCAGCAGCCCCGTAAGGGGGGGCACCTACGAGCAGTACTTC. Amino acids: CASSPVRGGTYEQYF.

The chain carries TRBV7-9 and TRBJ2-7; 7 bases are shared with TRBD1. V was pared by 5 bases and J by 3 bases, with 7 bases of the junction left unmatched. From germline, CDR1 is SEHNR and CDR2 FQNEAQ (reference sequence). The CDR3 totals 14 residues. CDR3 nucleotides: TGTGCCAGCAGCACCTGGGACAGTTACTACGAGCAGTACTTC. This translates into CASSTWDSYYEQYF.

The gene calls are TRBV5-4 and TRBJ2-7; D is perhaps TRBD1 (5 bases). CDR1 and CDR2 (germline): SGHNT, YYREEE (reference sequence). This CDR3 is 15 amino acids long. Between the trimmed V and J ends, which lost 0 bases and 5 bases, there was a span of 15 bases. The CDR3: CASSLAGRQGDEQYF. Written as DNA, the CDR3 is TGTGCCAGCAGCTTGGCGGGTCGGCAGGGTGACGAGCAGTACTTC.

The chain uses TRBV5-1 and TRBJ2-7, with 8 bases aligning to TRBD1. CDR1 SGHRS and CDR2 YFSETQ come from the germline V gene. The CDR3 is 15 residues long. The V and J ends lost 2 bases and 2 bases, in that order; junction bases with no gene match: 6. The CDR3 DNA reads as TGCGCCAGCAGCTTATCAACAGGGGGGACCTACGAGCAGTACTTC. Translating gives CASSLSTGGTYEQYF.

The rearrangement uses TRBV5-5 and TRBJ1-1; D might be TRBD1 (5 bases). Germline V gene sequence: CDR1 SGHKS, CDR2 YYEKEE (reference sequence). Trimming cost V 0 bases and J 4 bases, with 10 bases left between them. The CDR3 extends over 14 amino acids. CDR3 protein: CASSLVGGSTEAFF. The CDR3 nucleotides read TGTGCCAGCAGCTTGGTGGGGGGGAGCACTGAAGCTTTCTTT. The variable domain in full, completed from reference TRBV5-5 and TRBJ1-1, reads DAGVTQSPTHLIKTRGQQVTLRCSPISGHKSVSWYQQVLGQGPQFIFQYYEKEERGRGNFPDRFSARQFPNYSSELNVNALLLGDSALYLCASSLVGGSTEAFFGQGTRLTVV.

The chain carries TRBV19 and TRBJ2-2, with TRBD2 as a possible D gene (6 bases). Per the germline V gene, CDR1 is LNHDA and CDR2 is SQIVND (reference sequence). There are 14 residues in the CDR3. V lost 6 bases, J lost 0 bases, and 8 bases lay in between. The CDR3 DNA is TGTGCCAGTAGGGGGGGAGCGAACACCGGGGAGCTGTTTTTT. This sequence encodes CASRGGANTGELFF. The entire variable domain, with the rest obtained from reference TRBV19 and TRBJ2-2, is as follows: DGGITQSPKYLFRKEGQNVTLSCEQNLNHDAMYWYRQDPGQGLRLIYYSQIVNDFQKGDIAEGYSVSREKKESFPLTVTSAQKNPTAFYLCASRGGANTGELFFGEGSRLTVL.

This clone was seen more than once but under ten times. V is TRBV5-4 and J is TRBJ1-2; a weak D match, TRBD1 (5 bases). CDR3 length equals 16 residues. Trimming cost V 3 bases and J 0 bases, with 15 bases left between them. The germline gives CDR1 SGHNT, CDR2 YYREEE (reference sequence). As DNA, the CDR3 is TGTGCCAGCAGCTCGTCAGGTGGGGCAGCTAACTATGGCTACACCTTC. This gives the protein CASSSSGGAANYGYTF.

The rearrangement links TRBV6-5 to TRBJ2-1, with 9 bases lining up with TRBD1. With V trimmed by 4 bases and J by 5 bases, 0 bases remained unmatched. The CDR3 has 13 amino acids. Germline CDR1 and CDR2: MNHEY and SVGAGI. CDR3 in DNA: TGTGCCAGCAGTTGGACAGGGGACAATGAGCAGTTCTTC. Its translation: CASSWTGDNEQFF.

This clone turned up a few times. In nucleotides, the CDR3 is TGTGCCTGGAGTGTTCGGAGTCAGGGCAACTATGGCTACACCTTC. Translated, it gives CAWSVRSQGNYGYTF. The chain employs TRBV30 and TRBJ1-2; the D gene is possibly TRBD1 (5 bases). Germline V gives CDR1 GTSNPN, CDR2 SVGIG (reference sequence). CDR3 size: 15 residues. The V gene lost 0 bases and the J gene lost 2 bases, with 13 bases spanning the gap. Complete variable domain (other parts from reference TRBV30 and TRBJ1-2): SQTIHQWPATLVQPVGSPLSLECTVEGTSNPNLYWYRQAAGRGLQLLFYSVGIGQISSEVPQNLSASRPQDRQFILSSKKLLLSDSGFYLCAWSVRSQGNYGYTFGSGTRLTVV.

The V gene is TRBV6-5, the J gene TRBJ2-1, with D possibly matching TRBD1 (5 bases). The CDR3 runs 16 residues. Trimming removed 2 bases from V and 0 bases from J, with 11 bases in between. Germline lookup yields CDR1 MNHEY and CDR2 SVGAGI. The CDR3 DNA reads TGTGCCAGCAGTTACAGGGGCCAGAGCTCCTACAATGAGCAGTTCTTC. Protein: CASSYRGQSSYNEQFF.

The CDR3 loop is CASSLGPPGGLNSPLHF. DNA for the CDR3: TGTGCCAGCAGCTTGGGTCCCCCCGGGGGTTTGAATTCACCCCTCCACTTT. This chain uses TRBV7-9 with TRBJ1-6; D is perhaps TRBD1 (5 bases). The germline CDR1 and CDR2 sequences are SEHNR and FQNEAQ (reference sequence). Trimming removed 3 bases from V and 7 bases from J, with 19 bases in between. The CDR3 length is 17 residues.

The rearrangement joins TRBV30 to TRBJ1-6, with 8 bases identical to TRBD1. V trimming: 7 bases; J trimming: 7 bases; junction bases outside the gene matches: 3. Germline values: CDR1 GTSNPN, CDR2 SVGIG (reference sequence). The CDR3 runs 12 residues. Written as DNA, the CDR3 is TGTGCCTCAACAGGGGGGAATTCACCCCTCCACTTT. This codes for CASTGGNSPLHF. The complete variable domain, with remaining parts taken from reference TRBV30 and TRBJ1-6, reads SQTIHQWPATLVQPVGSPLSLECTVEGTSNPNLYWYRQAAGRGLQLLFYSVGIGQISSEVPQNLSASRPQDRQFILSSKKLLLSDSGFYLCASTGGNSPLHFGNGTRLTVT.

V usage is TRBV7-2 and J usage is TRBJ1-4, with D perhaps matching TRBD1 (6 bases). Germline V gene lookup returns CDR1 SGHTA and CDR2 FQGNSA. This CDR3 has 18 residues. The ends were cut back, 4 bases at V and 3 bases at J, with 21 bases in the middle. The CDR3 region is CASSYRSQGIGSNEKLFF. CDR3 nucleotides: TGTGCCAGCAGCTACCGATCCCAGGGGATTGGGTCTAATGAAAAACTGTTTTTT.

This clone was seen once. The CDR3 coding sequence is TGTGCCAGCAGCTTGGGCTGGGCAAGTGGCTACACCTTC. Protein product: CASSLGWASGYTF. This chain joins TRBV5-8 and TRBJ1-2, with D hard to call. The germline V and J ends were trimmed by 0 bases and 7 bases, with 10 bases remaining between them. The CDR3 has 13 residues. The V gene's germline CDR1 is SGHTS and CDR2 YDEGEE.

The V call is TRBV7-9, the J call TRBJ2-2, with D maybe TRBD2 (5 bases). V was pared by 5 bases and J by 5 bases, with 12 bases between. Looked up from germline, CDR1 is SEHNR and CDR2 is FQNEAQ (reference sequence). This CDR3 spans 14 amino acids. The CDR3 spells CASSPTGRTGELFF. DNA for the CDR3: TGTGCCAGCAGCCCGACGGGGAGAACCGGGGAGCTGTTTTTT.

The CDR3 here is CAISDSGQGGYEQYF. The CDR3 DNA reads as TGTGCCATCAGTGATTCGGGACAGGGGGGTTACGAGCAGTACTTC. The V and J genes are TRBV10-3 and TRBJ2-7; TRBD1 aligns across 11 bases. CDR3 size: 15 residues. After removal of 3 bases from V and 4 bases from J, the junction contained 5 bases not matched to a gene. From germline, CDR1 is ENHRY and CDR2 SYGVKD.

Only one count was recorded for this clone. The rearrangement joins TRBV10-2 to TRBJ2-2; D is possibly TRBD2 (5 bases). The germline CDR1 and CDR2 sequences are WSHSY and SAAADI. V was pared by 5 bases and J by 0 bases, with 7 bases between. This CDR3 region has 14 residues. The CDR3 nucleotides read TGCGCCAGCAGTACCGGGGCGAACACCGGGGAGCTGTTTTTT. Its protein is CASSTGANTGELFF.

This clone was seen just once. The DNA of the CDR3 is TGCAGCGTGAGGGGGGGCACTGAAGCTTTCTTT. This sequence encodes CSVRGGTEAFF. The chain recombines TRBV29-1 with TRBJ1-1; D is perhaps TRBD1 (6 bases). V was clipped by 6 bases and J by 4 bases, with 9 bases between them. Germline loops: CDR1 SQVTM, CDR2 ANQGSEA. This CDR3 comprises 11 residues.

This sequence joins TRBV18 and TRBJ2-5; D remains unclear. CDR1 is KGHSH and CDR2 is LQKENI in the germline V gene. Deletions cut 1 base from V and 1 base from J, with 7 bases between. CDR3 length: 14 amino acids. CDR3 nucleotides: TGTGCCAGCTCACCACAGCCAGGCCAAGAGACCCAGTACTTC. Protein: CASSPQPGQETQYF.

The chain recombines TRBV5-1 with TRBJ2-7, with 10 positions matching TRBD1. The J segment lost 2 bases and the V segment lost 4 bases, leaving 3 bases of the junction unmatched. The germline V gene has CDR1 SGHRS and CDR2 YFSETQ. The CDR3 runs 14 residues. Here the CDR3 reads CASSADRGPYEQYF. In DNA, the CDR3 is TGCGCCAGCAGCGCCGACAGGGGGCCCTACGAGCAGTACTTC. The whole variable domain, filled in from reference TRBV5-1 and TRBJ2-7, reads KAGVTQTPRYLIKTRGQQVTLSCSPISGHRSVSWYQQTPGQGLQFLFEYFSETQRNKGNFPGRFSGRQFSNSRSEMNVSTLELGDSALYLCASSADRGPYEQYFGPGTRLTVT.

V usage is TRBV7-9 and J usage is TRBJ2-1; 10 bases align to TRBD2. V lost 4 bases to trimming and J lost 7 bases; unmatched junction nucleotides: 7. Germline values: CDR1 SEHNR, CDR2 FQNEAQ (reference sequence). The CDR3 extends over 15 amino acids. In DNA, the CDR3 is TGTGCCAGCAGCTCCCCGGGACTAGCGAAGAATGAGCAGTTCTTC. Translating gives CASSSPGLAKNEQFF.

A note on this clone: Sequence at one end of the junction differs from germline and may be a read error. V and J are TRBV7-6 and TRBJ2-7; the match to TRBD2 covers 10 bases. CDR3 length equals 12 residues. Germline assignment: CDR1 SGHVS and CDR2 FNYEAQ. The CDR3 loop reads CASSLTSGALGF. Written as DNA, the CDR3 is TGTGCCAGCAGCTTAACTAGCGGGGCGTTGGGGTTC.

This clone has a single count. This chain's CDR3 is CASSIGDLSTEAFF. CDR3 sequence (DNA): TGTGCCAGTAGTATCGGGGATTTAAGCACTGAAGCTTTCTTT. The chain is built from TRBV19 and TRBJ1-1, with D uncertain. The CDR3 sequence is 14 residues long. Germline CDR1 and CDR2: LNHDA and SQIVND (reference sequence). Trimming took 3 bases from V and 4 from J, leaving 12 bases between them.

CDR3 nucleotide sequence: TGTGCCAGCAGCCTCAGGGGCACCACAACCTACGAGCAGTACTTC. This sequence encodes CASSLRGTTTYEQYF. This rearrangement joins TRBV6-5 to TRBJ2-7, with D maybe TRBD1 (6 bases). This CDR3 contains 15 residues. V shed 6 bases and J shed 2 bases, with 17 bases lying between them. Germline CDR1 is MNHEY and CDR2 is SVGAGI.

The J gene is TRBJ2-7, the V gene TRBV28; D is undetermined. Trimming removed 6 bases at V and 12 bases at J, with 27 bases between. Germline V CDR1 and CDR2: MDHEN, SYDVKM. The CDR3 length is 15 residues. The CDR3 protein is CASRSSGYNGFFGYF. The CDR3 DNA reads as TGTGCCAGCAGGAGTTCCGGGTACAACGGCTTTTTCGGGTACTTC.